The 24 T cell receptor beta chains presented below share a single source sample, sequenced in a study of blood T cell repertoires in COVID-19. Data came from immunoSEQ multiplex PCR; TCRdb stores just in-frame clones and leaves some out. Of some 530,000 clones listed, approximately 83% are singletons. The sample consisted of peripheral blood. All receptors come from a human donor in a cohort sampled during active COVID-19.

The V call is TRBV14, the J call TRBJ1-1, with 7 bases identical to TRBD1. Trimming at V came to 4 bases and at J to 2 bases, leaving 4 bases not matched to a gene. The CDR3 contains 14 residues. The germline CDR1 and CDR2 sequences are SGHDN and FVKESK. In nucleotides, the CDR3 is TGTGCCAGCAGCCCGACAGGGTTCAACACTGAAGCTTTCTTT. It yields the protein CASSPTGFNTEAFF.

This clone was seen a handful of times. The rearrangement uses TRBV28 and TRBJ2-1; 7 bases align to TRBD2. The V gene's germline CDR1 is MDHEN and CDR2 SYDVKM. V shed 5 bases and J 3 bases; nucleotides not matched to a gene: 7. This CDR3 region has 15 residues. The CDR3 region is CASSASGGNYNEQFF. The CDR3 coding sequence is TGTGCCAGCAGTGCTAGCGGTGGAAACTACAATGAGCAGTTCTTC.

The sample holds many counts of this clone. The same CDR3 is also encoded by other DNA sequences in this sample. The chain carries TRBV5-1 and TRBJ2-3; D ambiguous. Germline-derived CDR1 and CDR2 are SGHRS and YFSETQ. Trimming removed 1 base at V and 2 bases at J, with 8 bases between. CDR3 length: 14 residues. The CDR3 loop reads CASSLTQFTDTQYF. The CDR3 DNA sequence: TGCGCCAGCAGCTTGACACAGTTCACAGATACGCAGTATTTT.

The V call is TRBV19, the J call TRBJ2-3; 12 bases match TRBD2. From germline, CDR1 is LNHDA and CDR2 SQIVND (reference sequence). The CDR3 consists of 16 residues. V was pared by 0 bases and J by 4 bases, with 2 bases of the junction left unmatched. In nucleotides, the CDR3 is TGTGCCAGTAGTATAGATCGACTAGCGGGAGCAGATACGCAGTATTTT. This translates into CASSIDRLAGADTQYF.

The V call is TRBV7-2, the J call TRBJ2-1, with no clear D. The CDR3 is 14 amino acids. From germline, CDR1 is SGHTA and CDR2 FQGNSA. Trimming left V 0 bases short and J 1 base short, with 4 bases between. The chain's CDR3 is CASSLAESYNEQFF. The CDR3 bases are TGTGCCAGCAGCTTAGCGGAGTCCTACAATGAGCAGTTCTTC.

For the CDR3, the DNA is TGCGCCAGCAGCCGGGATGGTAGCTCTGGAAACACCATATATTTT. Its protein is CASSRDGSSGNTIYF. The chain recombines TRBV5-1 with TRBJ1-3; D is unresolved. The CDR3 totals 15 residues. Trimming took 4 bases from V and 0 from J, leaving 11 bases between them. Germline assignment: CDR1 SGHRS and CDR2 YFSETQ.

The rearrangement joins TRBV12-3 or TRBV12-4 to TRBJ2-1; D possibly corresponds to TRBD2 (6 bases). CDR3 size: 12 residues. The V end lost 6 bases, the J end lost 12 bases, and 15 bases lay between the germline ends. In DNA form, the CDR3 reads TGTGCCAGCAGCCTCACTACCGGGAGGCAGTTCTTC. This gives the protein CASSLTTGRQFF.

The chain has TRBV2 and TRBJ1-5; D gene unclear. Germline CDR1 and CDR2: SNHLY and FYNNEI. V lost 4 bases and J lost 4, with 14 bases in between. The CDR3 contains 15 residues. CDR3 coding DNA: TGTGCCAGCAGTGCGGGGTTACGCGGAAATCAGCCCCAGCATTTT. Residues: CASSAGLRGNQPQHF.

J is TRBJ1-2 and V is TRBV6-5; tentative D call: TRBD1 (5 bases). Trimming took off 5 bases at V and 9 bases at J, with 13 bases between the two ends. Germline V gene data show CDR1 as MNHEY and CDR2 as SVGAGI. The CDR3 consists of 12 residues. Here the CDR3 reads CASSSQGRSYTF. DNA for the CDR3: TGTGCCAGCAGTAGCCAGGGCAGGAGCTACACCTTC.

This chain links TRBV19 with TRBJ1-5, with 8 bases that match TRBD1. Trimming took 9 bases from V and 4 from J; bases not matched to a gene: 11. Germline values: CDR1 LNHDA, CDR2 SQIVND (reference sequence). The CDR3 runs to 15 residues. The DNA for the CDR3 is TGTGCCAGCCGGGGTGGACAGGGAGGGAATCAGCCCCAGCATTTT. This encodes CASRGGQGGNQPQHF.

There are a few counts of this clone. V gene TRBV5-1 combines with J gene TRBJ1-1; TRBD1 matches 12 bases. Germline lookup yields CDR1 SGHRS and CDR2 YFSETQ. V was pared by 2 bases and J by 6 bases, with 8 bases of the junction left unmatched. The CDR3 totals 16 residues. CDR3 in DNA: TGCGCCAGCAGCTTCTCCGGGACAGGGGGCCCCCCTGAAGCTTTCTTT. It specifies CASSFSGTGGPPEAFF.

This clone was found once. One end of the junction is discordant with germline, which a read error may explain. At the DNA level, this CDR3 is encoded by other sequences in the same sample as well. The chain recombines TRBV12-3 or TRBV12-4 with TRBJ1-2; unclear D gene. The CDR3 sequence is 13 residues long. The CDR3 sequence: CASGAGSIYGYTF. As DNA, the CDR3 is TGTGCCAGCGGAGCCGGGTCCATCTATGGTTACACCTTC.

V and J are TRBV5-1 and TRBJ1-1; D uncertain. The CDR3 has 15 amino acids. The germline V gene encodes CDR1 SGHRS and CDR2 YFSETQ. Trimming pared 0 bases from V and 0 bases from J, leaving 9 bases between. The CDR3 DNA follows: TGCGCCAGCAGCTTGGATACGAGGATGAACACTGAAGCTTTCTTT. Amino acid sequence: CASSLDTRMNTEAFF. Supplemented by reference TRBV5-1 and TRBJ1-1, the full variable domain reads KAGVTQTPRYLIKTRGQQVTLSCSPISGHRSVSWYQQTPGQGLQFLFEYFSETQRNKGNFPGRFSGRQFSNSRSEMNVSTLELGDSALYLCASSLDTRMNTEAFFGQGTRLTVV.

V gene TRBV10-1 combines with J gene TRBJ2-5; 7 nucleotides match TRBD2. The CDR3 sequence is 14 residues long. Looked up from germline, CDR1 is WNHNN and CDR2 is SYGVQD (reference sequence). V gave up 4 bases and J gave up 4 bases; unmatched junction bases: 6. CDR3 bases: TGCGCCAGCAGTGGGGGACTATTCCCAGAGACCCAGTACTTC. The encoded protein is CASSGGLFPETQYF.

This clone has just one count. The rearrangement links TRBV6-6 to TRBJ1-5; 7 nucleotides align to TRBD1. With 7 bases clipped from V and 0 bases from J, the junction kept 3 bases outside the gene matches. This CDR3 has 14 amino acids. Germline V gene lookup returns CDR1 MNHNY and CDR2 SVGAGI (reference sequence). As DNA, the CDR3 is TGTGCCAGCAAGGGACAGAATAGCAATCAGCCCCAGCATTTT. It codes for CASKGQNSNQPQHF.

The V call is TRBV25-1, the J call TRBJ2-5; D is perhaps TRBD2 (5 bases). V was shortened by 6 bases and J by 5 bases, with 16 bases between the two germline ends. Germline CDR1 reads MGHDK; CDR2 reads SYGVNS. This CDR3 has 14 amino acids. The CDR3 sequence is CASREGAVRETQYF. As DNA, the CDR3 is TGTGCCAGCAGAGAAGGAGCGGTTAGGGAGACCCAGTACTTC.

The chain carries TRBV4-1 and TRBJ1-2, with 7 bases that match TRBD1. V lost 0 bases to trimming and J lost 4 bases; unmatched junction nucleotides: 8. Germline lookup yields CDR1 MGHRA and CDR2 YSYEKL. This CDR3 has 16 residues. The CDR3 DNA sequence: TGCGCCAGCAGCCAAGACTACAGGGGTCGAGGCTATGGCTACACCTTC. Residues: CASSQDYRGRGYGYTF.

The genes are TRBV7-8 and TRBJ1-2, with D possibly matching TRBD1 (5 bases). Germline V lookup: CDR1 SGHVS, CDR2 FQNEAQ. The V end lost 6 bases, the J end lost 2 bases, and 13 bases lay between the germline ends. CDR3 length: 14 residues. The CDR3 nucleotides are TGTGCCAGCAGTCTACGGGGGTCGAACTATGGCTACACCTTC. It encodes CASSLRGSNYGYTF.

V and J are TRBV9 and TRBJ2-3; 7 positions agree with TRBD2. Unmatched junction bases numbered 19, after V lost 1 base and J lost 5 bases. Germline loops: CDR1 SGDLS, CDR2 YYNGEE. The CDR3 has 19 amino acids. The CDR3 DNA is TGTGCCAGCAGCGTAAGAGGACGGATGGGCGGGAGAGGAATAGATACGCAGTATTTT. This sequence encodes CASSVRGRMGGRGIDTQYF.

This chain uses TRBV7-3 with TRBJ2-2, with 10 bases fitting TRBD2. CDR1 and CDR2 (germline): SGHTA, FQGTGA. V shed 7 bases, J shed 7 bases, and the junction held 12 bases outside the gene matches. The CDR3 is 16 amino acids. The CDR3: CASTETSSGRNGELFF. CDR3 nucleotides: TGTGCCAGCACCGAAACCTCTAGCGGGAGAAACGGGGAGCTGTTTTTT.

The rearrangement uses TRBV12-3 or TRBV12-4 and TRBJ1-1; D remains ambiguous. V was trimmed by 2 bases and J by 11 bases, leaving 12 bases between them. This CDR3 is built from 12 residues. Written as DNA, the CDR3 is TGTGCCAGCAGTTTACTGTCTGGCCCGGCTTTCTTT. It is translated as CASSLLSGPAFF.

V usage is TRBV10-1 and J usage is TRBJ1-2, with TRBD1 identical over 8 bases. The CDR3 extends over 17 amino acids. Germline loops: CDR1 WNHNN, CDR2 SYGVQD (reference sequence). V gave up 5 bases and J gave up 4 bases; unmatched junction bases: 15. The CDR3: CASSIRDRPGLGYGYTF. Written as DNA, the CDR3 is TGCGCCAGCAGTATCCGGGACAGGCCAGGACTAGGCTATGGCTACACCTTC.

The chain links TRBV30 to TRBJ1-6, with TRBD1 matching over 11 bases. This CDR3 is built from 14 residues. Losses at the gene ends were 7 bases for V and 7 bases for J; bases not matched to a gene: 6. Germline V CDR1 and CDR2: GTSNPN, SVGIG (reference sequence). CDR3 coding DNA: TGTGCCTCTACGGGACAGGGGGAGAATTCACCCCTCCACTTT. Amino acid sequence: CASTGQGENSPLHF. Supplemented by reference TRBV30 and TRBJ1-6, the full variable domain reads SQTIHQWPATLVQPVGSPLSLECTVEGTSNPNLYWYRQAAGRGLQLLFYSVGIGQISSEVPQNLSASRPQDRQFILSSKKLLLSDSGFYLCASTGQGENSPLHFGNGTRLTVT.

As regards this clone: Other DNA sequences in the same sample also yield this CDR3. The genes are TRBV6-6 and TRBJ2-5; D is perhaps TRBD1 (5 bases). The CDR3 contains 14 residues. The germline gives CDR1 MNHNY, CDR2 SVGAGI (reference sequence). V was shortened by 2 bases and J by 2 bases, with 9 bases between the two germline ends. The CDR3 loop is CASSYRQGQETQYF. CDR3 sequence (DNA): TGTGCCAGCAGTTACCGGCAGGGTCAAGAGACCCAGTACTTC.